These 21 T cell receptor beta chains were sequenced from one sample in a study of vaccination effects on CD4 cells after COVID-19. The method was immunoSEQ multiplex PCR; TCRdb's version includes in-frame clones alone and lacks a portion of them. This sample has about 43,000 clones, with roughly 79% found just once. These receptors have no known antigen. Antigen-specific CD4+ T cells were expanded with viral peptide pools in the ViraFEST assay before sequencing. When more than 9 days of culture had elapsed, CD4+ T cells were isolated. Neither prior SARS-CoV-2 infection nor positive nucleocapsid antibodies were present in the vaccine recipients. The material sequenced was CD4+ T cells from PBMCs cultured with SARS-CoV-2 spike peptides, taken before COVID-19 vaccination. The source of these receptors is a human donor who received a COVID-19 vaccine.

The rearrangement joins TRBV5-1 to TRBJ2-3, with a possible D match to TRBD2 (5 bases). Germline lookup yields CDR1 SGHRS and CDR2 YFSETQ. Between the trimmed V and J ends, which lost 2 bases and 3 bases, there was a span of 13 bases. The CDR3 contains 15 residues. CDR3 in amino acids: CASSFGSGSTDTQYF. The CDR3 DNA sequence: TGCGCCAGCAGCTTTGGGAGCGGTTCTACAGATACGCAGTATTTT.

The rearrangement links TRBV10-3 to TRBJ1-1; D might be TRBD1 (5 bases). CDR3 length: 15 residues. With 4 bases removed from V and 0 bases from J, the gap between germline ends came to 12 bases. Germline CDR1 and CDR2: ENHRY and SYGVKD. The CDR3 DNA follows: TGTGCCATCAGTGGAGGAACAGGACTGAACACTGAAGCTTTCTTT. It specifies CAISGGTGLNTEAFF.

The chain uses TRBV4-1 and TRBJ2-1; TRBD2 agrees at 12 bases. Germline CDR1 MGHRA, CDR2 YSYEKL. The CDR3 is 18 residues long. The J segment lost 7 bases and the V segment lost 0 bases, leaving 10 bases of the junction unmatched. CDR3 sequence (DNA): TGCGCCAGCAGCCAAGATCGTATAGGACTAGCGGGGAATAATGAGCAGTTCTTC. This encodes CASSQDRIGLAGNNEQFF.

V gene TRBV10-3 combines with J gene TRBJ1-4; TRBD1 aligns across 7 bases. V was pared by 2 bases and J by 8 bases, with 5 bases of the junction left unmatched. CDR1 is ENHRY and CDR2 is SYGVKD in the germline V gene. The CDR3 spans 14 residues. CDR3 sequence: CAISEGTVTEKLFF. CDR3 DNA: TGTGCCATCAGTGAGGGGACAGTGACCGAAAAACTGTTTTTT.

J is TRBJ2-1 and V is TRBV11-3, with D perhaps matching TRBD2 (6 bases). CDR1 is SGHNT and CDR2 is YENEEA in the germline V gene. CDR3 size: 15 residues. The ends were cut back, 1 base at V and 5 bases at J, with 12 bases in the middle. This CDR3 reads CASSLGAGRNNEQFF. In nucleotides, the CDR3 is TGTGCCAGCAGCTTAGGCGCCGGGAGAAACAATGAGCAGTTCTTC. The entire variable domain, with the rest obtained from reference TRBV11-3 and TRBJ2-1, is as follows: EAGVVQSPRYKIIEKKQPVAFWCNPISGHNTLYWYLQNLGQGPELLIRYENEEAVDDSQLPKDRFSAERLKGVDSTLKIQPAELGDSAVYLCASSLGAGRNNEQFFGPGTRLTVL.

The gene calls are TRBV4-1 and TRBJ1-2; D not resolved. The CDR3 consists of 15 residues. Trimming shortened V by 4 bases and J by 0 bases, and 12 bases separated the two germline ends. The germline gives CDR1 MGHRA, CDR2 YSYEKL. In DNA form, the CDR3 reads TGCGCCAGCAGCCCGATCGGATCGGCTAACTATGGCTACACCTTC. Translating gives CASSPIGSANYGYTF.

This chain links TRBV24-1 with TRBJ1-2; perhaps TRBD1 as D (6 bases). The CDR3 runs to 17 residues. Germline CDR1 KGHDR, CDR2 SFDVKD. Trimming cost V 2 bases and J 7 bases, with 22 bases left between them. CDR3 residues: CATSDSGQGTTGPGYTF. The CDR3 nucleotides read TGTGCCACCAGTGATTCCGGGCAGGGGACTACAGGTCCTGGCTACACCTTC.

V and J are TRBV12-3 or TRBV12-4 and TRBJ1-2; D remains unclear. V lost 6 bases, J lost 8 bases, and 13 bases lay in between. The length of the CDR3 is 12 residues. CDR3 in DNA: TGTGCCAGCAGCCTGGTCAGCGGCGGCTACACCTTC. It is translated as CASSLVSGGYTF.

The chain links TRBV9 to TRBJ2-3; D not certain. The CDR3 is 15 residues long. V was cut by 3 bases and J by 5 bases, with 16 bases left in between. From germline, CDR1 is SGDLS and CDR2 YYNGEE. CDR3 loop: CASSGRRGVQDTQYF. The CDR3 DNA reads as TGTGCCAGCAGCGGCCGACGAGGTGTACAAGATACGCAGTATTTT.

Worth noting for this clone: Additional DNA sequences in this sample encode the identical CDR3. CDR3 sequence: CASSPGQLERGINYGYTF. The CDR3 coding sequence is TGTGCCAGCTCACCGGGGCAGTTAGAGAGGGGAATTAACTATGGCTACACCTTC. The V call is TRBV18, the J call TRBJ1-2, with D possibly matching TRBD1 (5 bases). CDR3 length equals 18 residues. V was trimmed by 3 bases and J by 1 base, leaving 21 bases between them. Germline values: CDR1 KGHSH, CDR2 LQKENI.

The genes are TRBV5-1 and TRBJ1-3; the D gene is possibly TRBD1 (5 bases). The germline CDR1 and CDR2 sequences are SGHRS and YFSETQ. The CDR3 loop spans 16 amino acids. The V end lost 0 bases, the J end lost 0 bases, and 10 bases lay between the germline ends. The CDR3 is CASSLDGGASGNTIYF. The CDR3 nucleotides read TGCGCCAGCAGCTTGGATGGAGGGGCCTCTGGAAACACCATATATTTT. Based on the CDR3 plus reference TRBV5-1 and TRBJ1-3, the full variable domain is KAGVTQTPRYLIKTRGQQVTLSCSPISGHRSVSWYQQTPGQGLQFLFEYFSETQRNKGNFPGRFSGRQFSNSRSEMNVSTLELGDSALYLCASSLDGGASGNTIYFGEGSWLTVV.

The rearrangement joins TRBV28 to TRBJ2-2, with 7 positions matching TRBD1. This CDR3 is built from 17 residues. Losses at the gene ends were 5 bases for V and 4 bases for J; bases not matched to a gene: 13. Germline-derived CDR1 and CDR2 are MDHEN and SYDVKM. The CDR3 is CASSISGQDWSTGELFF. For the CDR3, the DNA is TGTGCCAGCAGTATCTCTGGACAGGACTGGAGCACCGGGGAGCTGTTTTTT.

The rearrangement uses TRBV7-9 and TRBJ1-3, with no clear D. This CDR3 spans 17 amino acids. In germline, CDR1 is SEHNR, CDR2 FQNEAQ (reference sequence). V shed 5 bases and J shed 2 bases, with 19 bases lying between them. DNA of the CDR3: TGTGCCAGCAGCCCCGATGGAGGCCCCAAGGCTGGAAACACCATATATTTT. It yields the protein CASSPDGGPKAGNTIYF.

This clone was counted once. The V and J genes are TRBV18 and TRBJ1-2; D is uncertain. Between the trimmed V and J ends, which lost 1 base and 2 bases, there was a span of 11 bases. CDR3 size: 15 residues. Germline CDR1 and CDR2: KGHSH and LQKENI. The chain's CDR3 is CASSPREAVNYGYTF. The CDR3 bases are TGTGCCAGCTCACCACGGGAGGCAGTGAACTATGGCTACACCTTC.

The gene calls are TRBV4-1 and TRBJ2-5, with 7 positions matching TRBD2. V dropped 4 bases and J dropped 2; count of bases not matched to a gene: 7. Germline lookup yields CDR1 MGHRA and CDR2 YSYEKL. The CDR3 loop spans 15 amino acids. The DNA for the CDR3 is TGCGCCAGCAGCCCCCCTGTGGGACTACAAGAGACCCAGTACTTC. Translating it yields CASSPPVGLQETQYF.

The chain has TRBV9 and TRBJ2-2; D uncertain. This CDR3 contains 15 residues. V gave up 0 bases and J gave up 1 base, with 7 bases separating them. Germline CDR1 and CDR2: SGDLS and YYNGEE. This CDR3 is CASSVGTVNTGELFF. In DNA form, the CDR3 reads TGTGCCAGCAGCGTAGGAACAGTGAACACCGGGGAGCTGTTTTTT.

V usage is TRBV6-5 and J usage is TRBJ1-1; 7 bases are a match to TRBD1. Trimming took 6 bases from V and 0 from J; bases not matched to a gene: 4. The CDR3 totals 14 residues. Germline CDR1 and CDR2: MNHEY and SVGAGI. CDR3 coding DNA: TGTGCCAGCAGAAGGGACAGCCTGAACACTGAAGCTTTCTTT. It codes for CASRRDSLNTEAFF.

This rearrangement joins TRBV6-1 to TRBJ1-2, with D unresolved. Trimming took 2 bases from V and 4 from J, leaving 14 bases between them. The CDR3 extends over 15 amino acids. Germline V gene lookup returns CDR1 MNHNS and CDR2 SASEGT. CDR3 amino acids: CASSESDKDLYGYTF. The CDR3 DNA sequence: TGTGCCAGCAGTGAATCCGATAAGGATCTCTATGGCTACACCTTC.

The rearrangement uses TRBV11-2 and TRBJ1-2; D might be TRBD1 (5 bases). V lost 4 bases to trimming and J lost 6 bases, with 9 bases between them. Germline CDR1 reads SGHAT; CDR2 reads FQNNGV. The CDR3 is 12 amino acids. CDR3 protein: CASSWGGDGYTF. CDR3 DNA: TGTGCCAGCAGCTGGGGGGGTGATGGCTACACCTTC.

The rearrangement joins TRBV9 to TRBJ2-2; a possible D gene is TRBD2 (7 bases). Trimming removed 4 bases at V and 4 bases at J, with 26 bases between. This CDR3 region has 19 residues. Germline assignment: CDR1 SGDLS and CDR2 YYNGEE. CDR3 nucleotides: TGTGCCAGCAGCACCGAGGGGTGGGGGGGCGCGAGGCCCACCGGGGAGCTGTTTTTT. Amino acids: CASSTEGWGGARPTGELFF.

This rearrangement joins TRBV7-2 to TRBJ2-2, with a tentative D call TRBD1 (5 bases). Trimming pared 1 base from V and 5 bases from J, leaving 8 bases between. Germline CDR1 SGHTA, CDR2 FQGNSA. The CDR3 is 14 residues long. For the CDR3, the DNA is TGTGCCAGCAGCTTAGGGGGCAGTACCGGGGAGCTGTTTTTT. This sequence encodes CASSLGGSTGELFF.